The T cell receptor beta chain under discussion was sequenced for a study of shared clonotypes between healthy human individuals. Study results and limitations: Naive subsets generally exceeded memory subsets in estimated richness. Measured sharing among donors was expected to vary with sequencing depth.

CDR3 size: 16 residues. With V trimmed by 4 bases and J by 4 bases, 8 bases remained unmatched. Germline CDR1 and CDR2: MGHRA and YSYEKL. Selected positively for CCR7 and CD45RO-negative, naive CD8 cells excluded terminally differentiated effector memory CD45RA+ cells. Remarks on this clone: Antigen: not known.

The data were produced by immunoSEQ multiplex PCR, yet TCRdb's version contains in-frame clones alone and is incomplete. The sample comprises 2 million to 2.5 million clones, less than 95% of which are singletons, and more than 0.95% rests with the top ten. The origin of this receptor is a man aged 18 to 29 in good health. The chain has TRBV4-1 and TRBJ1-4; 8 bases agree with TRBD1. The sample comprised naive CD8+ T cells sorted from blood. The CDR3 DNA reads as TGCGCCAGCAGCCCCCGAGGGACAGGTGTTAATGAAAAACTGTTTTTT. The encoded protein is CASSPRGTGVNEKLFF.